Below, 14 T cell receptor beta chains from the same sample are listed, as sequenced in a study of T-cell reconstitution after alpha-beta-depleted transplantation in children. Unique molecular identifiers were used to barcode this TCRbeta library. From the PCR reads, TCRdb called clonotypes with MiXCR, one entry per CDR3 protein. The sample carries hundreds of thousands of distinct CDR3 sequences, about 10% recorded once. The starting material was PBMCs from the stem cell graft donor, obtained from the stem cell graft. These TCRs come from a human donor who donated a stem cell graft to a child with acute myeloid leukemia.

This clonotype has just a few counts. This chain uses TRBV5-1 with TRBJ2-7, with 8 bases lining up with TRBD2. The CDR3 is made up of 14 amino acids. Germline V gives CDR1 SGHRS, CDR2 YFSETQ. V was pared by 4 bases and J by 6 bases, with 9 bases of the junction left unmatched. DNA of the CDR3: TGCGCCAGCAGCCCGGGACTAGGGACCGGCGAGCAGTACTTC. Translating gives CASSPGLGTGEQYF.

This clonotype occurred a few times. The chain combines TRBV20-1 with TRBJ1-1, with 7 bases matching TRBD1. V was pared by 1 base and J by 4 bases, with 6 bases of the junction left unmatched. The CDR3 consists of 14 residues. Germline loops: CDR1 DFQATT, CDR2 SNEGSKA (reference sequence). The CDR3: CSARGGTALTEAFF. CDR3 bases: TGCAGTGCTAGAGGTGGGACAGCTCTCACTGAAGCTTTCTTT.

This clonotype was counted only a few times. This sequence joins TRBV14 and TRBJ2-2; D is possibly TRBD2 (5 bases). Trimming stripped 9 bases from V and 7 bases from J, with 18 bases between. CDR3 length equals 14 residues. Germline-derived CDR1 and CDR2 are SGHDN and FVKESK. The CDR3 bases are TGTGCCAGTACCCTGAGGGTGGATGGCGGGGAGCTGTTTTTT. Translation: CASTLRVDGGELFF.

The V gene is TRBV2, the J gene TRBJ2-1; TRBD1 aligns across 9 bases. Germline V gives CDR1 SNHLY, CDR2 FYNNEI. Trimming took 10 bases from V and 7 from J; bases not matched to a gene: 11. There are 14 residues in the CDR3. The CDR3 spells CATNLGQGFNEQFF. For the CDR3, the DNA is TGTGCCACCAACCTTGGACAGGGGTTTAATGAGCAGTTCTTC.

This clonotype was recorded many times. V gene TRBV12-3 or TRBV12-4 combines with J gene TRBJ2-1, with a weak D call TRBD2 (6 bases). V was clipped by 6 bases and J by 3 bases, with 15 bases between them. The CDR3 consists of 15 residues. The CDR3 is CASSLRSGDYNEQFF. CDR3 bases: TGTGCCAGCAGCCTGCGATCGGGAGACTACAATGAGCAGTTCTTC.

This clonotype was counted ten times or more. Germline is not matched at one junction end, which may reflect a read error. The CDR3 sequence is CASSLVTSGSYEQYF. As DNA, the CDR3 is TGTGCCAGCAGCTTAGTTACTAGCGGGAGCTACGAGCAGTACTTC. V is TRBV5-1 and J is TRBJ2-7; 11 nucleotides agree with TRBD2. The CDR3 has 15 residues. Germline CDR1 SGHRS, CDR2 YFSETQ.

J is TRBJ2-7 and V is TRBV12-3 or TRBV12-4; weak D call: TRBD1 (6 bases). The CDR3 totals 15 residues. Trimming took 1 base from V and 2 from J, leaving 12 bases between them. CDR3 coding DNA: TGTGCCAGCAGTTTAGAGGACAGTAAAACCTACGAGCAGTACTTC. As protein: CASSLEDSKTYEQYF.

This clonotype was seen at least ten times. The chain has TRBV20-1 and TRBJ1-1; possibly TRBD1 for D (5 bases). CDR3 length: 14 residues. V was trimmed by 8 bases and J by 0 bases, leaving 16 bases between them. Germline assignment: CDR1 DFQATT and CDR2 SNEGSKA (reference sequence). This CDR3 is CSTRQMVMNTEAFF. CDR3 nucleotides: TGCAGTACCAGACAGATGGTCATGAACACTGAAGCTTTCTTT.

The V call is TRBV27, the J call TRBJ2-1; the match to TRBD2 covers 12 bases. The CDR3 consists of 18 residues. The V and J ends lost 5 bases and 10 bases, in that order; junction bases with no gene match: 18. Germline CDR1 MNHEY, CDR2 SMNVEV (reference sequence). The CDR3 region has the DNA TGTGCCAGCAGTGCCAGGACAGGTTCGACTAGCGGGAGCCGAGAGCAGTTCTTC. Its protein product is CASSARTGSTSGSREQFF.

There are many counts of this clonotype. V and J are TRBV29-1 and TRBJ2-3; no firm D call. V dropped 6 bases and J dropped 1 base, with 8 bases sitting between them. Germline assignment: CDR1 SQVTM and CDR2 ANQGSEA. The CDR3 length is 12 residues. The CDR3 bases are TGCAGCGTGGACGTGGGCACAGATACGCAGTATTTT. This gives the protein CSVDVGTDTQYF.

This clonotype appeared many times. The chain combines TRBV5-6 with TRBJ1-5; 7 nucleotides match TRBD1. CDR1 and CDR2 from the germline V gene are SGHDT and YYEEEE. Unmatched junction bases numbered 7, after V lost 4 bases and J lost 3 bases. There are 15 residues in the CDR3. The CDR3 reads CASSTYRGANQPQHF. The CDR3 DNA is TGTGCCAGCAGCACCTACAGGGGTGCCAATCAGCCCCAGCATTTT. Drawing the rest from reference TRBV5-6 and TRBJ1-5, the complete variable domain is DAGVTQSPTHLIKTRGQQVTLRCSPKSGHDTVSWYQQALGQGPQFIFQYYEEEERQRGNFPDRFSGHQFPNYSSELNVNALLLGDSALYLCASSTYRGANQPQHFGDGTRLSIL.

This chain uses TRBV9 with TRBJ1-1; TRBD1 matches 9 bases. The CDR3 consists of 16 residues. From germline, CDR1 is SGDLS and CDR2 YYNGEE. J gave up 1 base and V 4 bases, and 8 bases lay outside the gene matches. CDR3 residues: CASSPRQGEWNTEAFF. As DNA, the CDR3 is TGTGCCAGCAGCCCCCGACAGGGGGAGTGGAACACTGAAGCTTTCTTT.

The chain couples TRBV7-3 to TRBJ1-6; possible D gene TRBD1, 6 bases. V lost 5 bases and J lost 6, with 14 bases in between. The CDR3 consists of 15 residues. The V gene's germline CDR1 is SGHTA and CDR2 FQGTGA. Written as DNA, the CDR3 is TGTGCCAGCAGCGCCCAAGGGGGAACTAATTCACCCCTCCACTTT. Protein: CASSAQGGTNSPLHF.

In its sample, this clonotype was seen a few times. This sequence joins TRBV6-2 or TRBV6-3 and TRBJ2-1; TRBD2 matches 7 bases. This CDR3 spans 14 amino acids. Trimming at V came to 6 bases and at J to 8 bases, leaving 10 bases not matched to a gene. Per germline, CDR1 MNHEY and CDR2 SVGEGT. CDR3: CASSLNAGAHEQFF. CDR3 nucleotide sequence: TGTGCCAGCAGCCTCAATGCGGGAGCCCATGAGCAGTTCTTC.